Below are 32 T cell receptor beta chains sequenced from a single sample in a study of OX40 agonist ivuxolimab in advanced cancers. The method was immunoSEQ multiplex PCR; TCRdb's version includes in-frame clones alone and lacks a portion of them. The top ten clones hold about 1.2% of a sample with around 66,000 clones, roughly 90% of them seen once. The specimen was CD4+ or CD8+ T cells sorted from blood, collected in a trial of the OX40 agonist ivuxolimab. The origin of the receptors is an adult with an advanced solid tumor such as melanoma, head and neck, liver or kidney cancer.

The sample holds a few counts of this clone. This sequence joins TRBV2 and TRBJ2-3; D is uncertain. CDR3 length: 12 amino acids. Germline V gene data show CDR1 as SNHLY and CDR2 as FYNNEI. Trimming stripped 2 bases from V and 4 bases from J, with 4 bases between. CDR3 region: CASSEMADTQYF. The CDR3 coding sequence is TGTGCCAGCAGTGAAATGGCAGATACGCAGTATTTT. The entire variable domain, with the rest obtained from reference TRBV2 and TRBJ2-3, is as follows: EPEVTQTPSHQVTQMGQEVILRCVPISNHLYFYWYRQILGQKVEFLVSFYNNEISEKSEIFDDQFSVERPDGSNFTLKIRSTKLEDSAMYFCASSEMADTQYFGPGTRLTVL.

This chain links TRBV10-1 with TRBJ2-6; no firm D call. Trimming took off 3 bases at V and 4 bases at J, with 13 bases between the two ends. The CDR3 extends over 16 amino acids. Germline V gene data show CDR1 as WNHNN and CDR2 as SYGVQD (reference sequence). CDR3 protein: CASSDSERDGANVLTF. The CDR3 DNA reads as TGCGCCAGCAGTGACAGTGAGCGCGACGGGGCCAACGTCCTGACTTTC.

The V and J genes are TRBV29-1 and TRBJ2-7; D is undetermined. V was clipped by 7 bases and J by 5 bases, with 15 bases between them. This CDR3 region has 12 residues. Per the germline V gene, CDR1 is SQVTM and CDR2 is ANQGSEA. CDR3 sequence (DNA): TGCAGCGCTGTGCTAGTAATGAACGAGCAGTACTTC. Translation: CSAVLVMNEQYF.

CDR3 loop: CASSPGLADNTDTQYF. The DNA of the CDR3 is TGTGCCAGCAGTCCGGGACTAGCGGATAACACAGATACGCAGTATTTT. This chain joins TRBV5-4 and TRBJ2-3; 11 nucleotides align to TRBD2. The J segment lost 2 bases and the V segment lost 5 bases, leaving 7 bases of the junction unmatched. The CDR3 sequence is 16 residues long. Germline V CDR1 and CDR2: SGHNT, YYREEE (reference sequence).

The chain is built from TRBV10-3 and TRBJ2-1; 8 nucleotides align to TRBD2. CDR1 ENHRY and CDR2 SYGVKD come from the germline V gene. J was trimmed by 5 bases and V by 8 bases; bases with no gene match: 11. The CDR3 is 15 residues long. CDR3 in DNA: TGTGCCATCGGCTACCAGGCGGGGGGAAACAATGAGCAGTTCTTC. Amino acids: CAIGYQAGGNNEQFF.

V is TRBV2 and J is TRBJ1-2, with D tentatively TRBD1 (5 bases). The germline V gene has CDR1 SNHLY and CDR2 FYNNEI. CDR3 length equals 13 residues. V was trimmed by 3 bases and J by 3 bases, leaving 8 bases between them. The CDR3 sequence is CASSEGEDYGYTF. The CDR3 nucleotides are TGTGCCAGCAGTGAGGGGGAAGACTATGGCTACACCTTC.

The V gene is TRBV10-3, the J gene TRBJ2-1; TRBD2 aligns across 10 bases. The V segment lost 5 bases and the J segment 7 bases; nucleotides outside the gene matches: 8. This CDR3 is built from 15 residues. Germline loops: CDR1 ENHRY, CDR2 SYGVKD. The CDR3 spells CAISLLAGEGNEQFF. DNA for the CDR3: TGTGCCATCAGTCTCCTAGCGGGAGAGGGGAATGAGCAGTTCTTC.

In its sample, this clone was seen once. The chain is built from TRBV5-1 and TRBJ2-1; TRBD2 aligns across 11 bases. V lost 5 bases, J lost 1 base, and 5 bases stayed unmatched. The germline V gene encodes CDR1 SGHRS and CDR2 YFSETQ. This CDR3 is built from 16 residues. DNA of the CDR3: TGCGCCAGCAGAGATCTAGCGGGAGGATCCTACAATGAGCAGTTCTTC. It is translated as CASRDLAGGSYNEQFF.

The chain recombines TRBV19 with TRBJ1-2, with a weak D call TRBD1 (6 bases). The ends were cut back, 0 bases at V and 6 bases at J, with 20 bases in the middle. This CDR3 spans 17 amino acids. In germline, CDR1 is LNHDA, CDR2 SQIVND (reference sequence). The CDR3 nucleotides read TGTGCCAGTAGTATAGAAGTCGGTGGCAGGGGAGTGGATGGCTACACCTTC. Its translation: CASSIEVGGRGVDGYTF.

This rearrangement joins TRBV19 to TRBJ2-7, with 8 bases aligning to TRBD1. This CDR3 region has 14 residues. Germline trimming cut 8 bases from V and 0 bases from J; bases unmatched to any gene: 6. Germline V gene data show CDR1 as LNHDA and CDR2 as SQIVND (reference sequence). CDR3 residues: CASGGTGDSYEQYF. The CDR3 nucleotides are TGTGCCAGTGGCGGGACAGGCGACTCCTACGAGCAGTACTTC.

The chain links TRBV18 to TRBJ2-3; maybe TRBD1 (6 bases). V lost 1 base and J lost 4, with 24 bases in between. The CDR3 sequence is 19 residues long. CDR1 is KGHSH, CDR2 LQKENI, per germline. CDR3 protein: CASSPLPIGQHKGADTQYF. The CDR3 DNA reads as TGTGCCAGCTCACCACTACCCATCGGGCAGCATAAGGGGGCAGATACGCAGTATTTT.

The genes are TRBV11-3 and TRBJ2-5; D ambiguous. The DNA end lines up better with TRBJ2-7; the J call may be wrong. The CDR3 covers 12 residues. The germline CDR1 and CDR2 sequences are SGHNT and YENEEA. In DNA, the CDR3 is TGTGCCAGCAGCTTAGGAGTAGGCGAGCAGTACTTC. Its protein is CASSLGVGEQYF.

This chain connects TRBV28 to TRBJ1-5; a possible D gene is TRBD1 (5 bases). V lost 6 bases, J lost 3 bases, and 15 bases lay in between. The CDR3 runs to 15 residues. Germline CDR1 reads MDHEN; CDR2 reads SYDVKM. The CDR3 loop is CASSETGGNNQPQHF. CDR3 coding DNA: TGTGCCAGCAGCGAAACAGGAGGGAACAATCAGCCCCAGCATTTT.

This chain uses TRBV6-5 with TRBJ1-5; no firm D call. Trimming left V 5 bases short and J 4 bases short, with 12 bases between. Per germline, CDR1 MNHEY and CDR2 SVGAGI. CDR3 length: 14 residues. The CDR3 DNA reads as TGTGCCAGCAGTGAAAAAACAGTTAATCAGCCCCAGCATTTT. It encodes CASSEKTVNQPQHF.

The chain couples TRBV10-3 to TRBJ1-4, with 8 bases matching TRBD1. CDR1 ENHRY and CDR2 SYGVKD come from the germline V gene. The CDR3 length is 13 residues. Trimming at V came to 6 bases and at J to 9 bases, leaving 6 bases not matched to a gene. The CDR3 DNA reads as TGTGCCATCAGCCAGACAGGGGAAAAAAAACTGTTTTTT. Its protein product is CAISQTGEKKLFF.

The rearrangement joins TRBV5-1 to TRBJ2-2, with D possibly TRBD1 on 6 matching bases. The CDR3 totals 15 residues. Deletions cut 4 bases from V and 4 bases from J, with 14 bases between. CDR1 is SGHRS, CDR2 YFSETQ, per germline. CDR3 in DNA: TGCGCCAGCAGCCTTGTCGGGACACCCACCGGGGAGCTGTTTTTT. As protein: CASSLVGTPTGELFF.

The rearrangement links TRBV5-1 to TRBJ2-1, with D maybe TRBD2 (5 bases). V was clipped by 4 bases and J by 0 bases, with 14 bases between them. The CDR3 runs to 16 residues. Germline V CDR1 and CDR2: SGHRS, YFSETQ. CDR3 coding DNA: TGCGCCAGCAGCCTTGGAGGCCTTAGCTCCTACAATGAGCAGTTCTTC. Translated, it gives CASSLGGLSSYNEQFF.

CDR3: CASSESPARAYEQYF. Written as DNA, the CDR3 is TGTGCCAGCAGTGAATCCCCCGCCAGGGCCTACGAGCAGTACTTC. The chain uses TRBV2 and TRBJ2-7; weak D call: TRBD1 (5 bases). V gave up 2 bases and J gave up 2 bases, with 13 bases separating them. The CDR3 is made up of 15 amino acids. In germline, CDR1 is SNHLY, CDR2 FYNNEI.

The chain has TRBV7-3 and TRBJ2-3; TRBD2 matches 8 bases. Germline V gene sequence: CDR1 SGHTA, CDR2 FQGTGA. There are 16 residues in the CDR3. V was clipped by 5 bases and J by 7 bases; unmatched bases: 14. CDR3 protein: CASSPAGLGSTNTQYF. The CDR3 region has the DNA TGTGCCAGCAGCCCTGCGGGACTAGGGTCTACAAATACGCAGTATTTT.

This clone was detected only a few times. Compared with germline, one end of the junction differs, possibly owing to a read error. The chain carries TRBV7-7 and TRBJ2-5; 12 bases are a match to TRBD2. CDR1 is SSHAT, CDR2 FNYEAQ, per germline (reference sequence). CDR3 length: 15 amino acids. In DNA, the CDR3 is TGTGCTAGCAGTCAGCTAGCGGGAGGGCGAGAGACCCAGTACTTC. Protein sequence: CASSQLAGGRETQYF.

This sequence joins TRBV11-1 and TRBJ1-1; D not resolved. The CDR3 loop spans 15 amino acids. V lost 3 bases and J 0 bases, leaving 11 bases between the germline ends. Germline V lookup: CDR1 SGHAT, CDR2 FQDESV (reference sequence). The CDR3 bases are TGTGCCAGCAGCTTCTCAGCGACCATGAACACTGAAGCTTTCTTT. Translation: CASSFSATMNTEAFF. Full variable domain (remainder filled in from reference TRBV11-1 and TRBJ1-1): EAEVAQSPRYKITEKSQAVAFWCDPISGHATLYWYRQILGQGPELLVQFQDESVVDDSQLPKDRFSAERLKGVDSTLKIQPAELGDSAMYLCASSFSATMNTEAFFGQGTRLTVV.

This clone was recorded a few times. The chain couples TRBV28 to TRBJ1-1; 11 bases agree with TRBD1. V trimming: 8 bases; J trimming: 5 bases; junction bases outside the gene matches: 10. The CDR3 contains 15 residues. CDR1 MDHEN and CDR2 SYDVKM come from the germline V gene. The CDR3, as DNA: TGTGCCAGCTTATCCCCGGGACAGGGGGGGACTGAAGCTTTCTTT. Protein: CASLSPGQGGTEAFF.

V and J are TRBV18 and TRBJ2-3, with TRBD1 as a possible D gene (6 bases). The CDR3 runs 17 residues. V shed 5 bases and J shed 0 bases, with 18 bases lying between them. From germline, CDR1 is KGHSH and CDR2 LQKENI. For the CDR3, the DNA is TGTGCCAGCTCAACAATCTTTACAGGGACCAGCACAGATACGCAGTATTTT. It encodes CASSTIFTGTSTDTQYF.

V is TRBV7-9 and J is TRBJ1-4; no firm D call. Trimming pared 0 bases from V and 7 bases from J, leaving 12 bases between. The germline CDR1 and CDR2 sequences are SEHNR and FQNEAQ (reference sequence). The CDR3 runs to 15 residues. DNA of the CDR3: TGTGCCAGCAGCTTAGCTTCGGGGTTGGCTGAAAAACTGTTTTTT. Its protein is CASSLASGLAEKLFF.

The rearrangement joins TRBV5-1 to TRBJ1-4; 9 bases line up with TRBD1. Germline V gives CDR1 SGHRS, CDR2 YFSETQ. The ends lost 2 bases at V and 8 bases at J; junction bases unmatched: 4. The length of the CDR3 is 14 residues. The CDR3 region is CASSLQGAQEKLFF. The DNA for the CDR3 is TGCGCCAGCAGCTTACAGGGGGCGCAGGAAAAACTGTTTTTT.

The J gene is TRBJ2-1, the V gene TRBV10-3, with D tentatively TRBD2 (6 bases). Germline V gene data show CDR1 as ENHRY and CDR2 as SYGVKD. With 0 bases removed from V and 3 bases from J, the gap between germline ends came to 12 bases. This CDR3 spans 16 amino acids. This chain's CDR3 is CAISESVGDFYNEQFF. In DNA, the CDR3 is TGTGCCATCAGTGAGTCCGTGGGGGACTTCTACAATGAGCAGTTCTTC.

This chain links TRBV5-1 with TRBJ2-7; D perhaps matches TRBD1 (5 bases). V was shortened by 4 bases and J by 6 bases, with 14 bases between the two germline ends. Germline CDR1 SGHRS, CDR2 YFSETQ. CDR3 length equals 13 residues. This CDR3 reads CASSPNSQGEQYF. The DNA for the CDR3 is TGCGCCAGCAGCCCGAACTCTCAGGGCGAGCAGTACTTC. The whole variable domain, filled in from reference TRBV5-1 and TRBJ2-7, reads KAGVTQTPRYLIKTRGQQVTLSCSPISGHRSVSWYQQTPGQGLQFLFEYFSETQRNKGNFPGRFSGRQFSNSRSEMNVSTLELGDSALYLCASSPNSQGEQYFGPGTRLTVT.

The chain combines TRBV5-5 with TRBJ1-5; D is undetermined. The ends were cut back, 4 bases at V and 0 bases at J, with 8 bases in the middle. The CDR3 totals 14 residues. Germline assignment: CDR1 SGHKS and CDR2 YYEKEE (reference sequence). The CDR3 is CASSPSYSNQPQHF. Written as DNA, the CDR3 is TGTGCCAGCAGCCCCTCGTATAGCAATCAGCCCCAGCATTTT.

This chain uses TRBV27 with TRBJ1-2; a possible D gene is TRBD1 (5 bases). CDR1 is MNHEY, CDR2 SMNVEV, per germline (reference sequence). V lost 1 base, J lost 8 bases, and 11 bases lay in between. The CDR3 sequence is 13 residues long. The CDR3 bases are TGTGCCAGCAGTTTATTCATGGGGGTCGGCTACACCTTC. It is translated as CASSLFMGVGYTF.

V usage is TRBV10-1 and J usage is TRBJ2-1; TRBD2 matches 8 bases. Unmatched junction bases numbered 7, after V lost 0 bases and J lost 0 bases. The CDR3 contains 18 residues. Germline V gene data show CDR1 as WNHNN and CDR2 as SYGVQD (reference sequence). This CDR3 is CASSESPYSGASYNEQFF. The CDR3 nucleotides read TGCGCCAGCAGTGAGTCCCCTTATAGCGGGGCCTCCTACAATGAGCAGTTCTTC.

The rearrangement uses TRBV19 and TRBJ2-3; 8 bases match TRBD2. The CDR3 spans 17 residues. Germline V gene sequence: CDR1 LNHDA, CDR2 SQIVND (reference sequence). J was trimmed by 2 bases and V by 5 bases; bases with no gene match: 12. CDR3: CASSGGVAGTFTDTQYF. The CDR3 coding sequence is TGTGCCAGTAGTGGAGGGGTAGCGGGGACGTTCACAGATACGCAGTATTTT.

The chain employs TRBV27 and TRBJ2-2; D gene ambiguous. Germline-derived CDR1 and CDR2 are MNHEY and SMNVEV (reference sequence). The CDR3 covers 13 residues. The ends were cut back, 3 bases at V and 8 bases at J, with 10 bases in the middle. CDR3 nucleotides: TGTGCCAGCAGTTTTAGTGCCCCGGGGGAGCTGTTTTTT. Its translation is CASSFSAPGELFF.